This T cell receptor (beta chain) emerged from a study of blood T cell repertoires in COVID-19. As processed by the authors: Estimation of nucleated cell counts relied on the amplification of reference gene primers. Here immunoSEQ multiplex PCR was the method, and the copy in TCRdb shows in-frame clones only, minus some. The DNA gave D and trimming, while V, J and clone size come from that table. The sample records 27,000 or so clones, roughly 91% being singletons. This TCR came from a human donor with active COVID-19. The donor label of this sample is uncertain. Sequenced: peripheral blood.

The CDR3 here is CASSQSPGQNYGYTF. For the CDR3, the DNA is TGCGCCAGCAGCCAATCGCCGGGACAGAACTATGGCTACACCTTC. The V gene is TRBV4-1, the J gene TRBJ1-2; 7 nucleotides align to TRBD1. The CDR3 covers 15 residues. Germline values: CDR1 MGHRA, CDR2 YSYEKL. The ends lost 2 bases at V and 2 bases at J; junction bases unmatched: 5.